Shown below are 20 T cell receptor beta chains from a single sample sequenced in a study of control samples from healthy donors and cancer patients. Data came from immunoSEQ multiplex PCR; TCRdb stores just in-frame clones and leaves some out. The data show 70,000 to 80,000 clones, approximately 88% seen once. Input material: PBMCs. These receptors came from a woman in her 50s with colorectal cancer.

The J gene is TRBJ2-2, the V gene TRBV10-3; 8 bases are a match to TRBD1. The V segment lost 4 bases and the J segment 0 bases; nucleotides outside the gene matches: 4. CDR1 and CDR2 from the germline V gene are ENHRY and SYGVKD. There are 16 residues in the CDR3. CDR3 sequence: CAISGAGGANTGELFF. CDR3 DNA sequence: TGTGCCATCAGTGGGGCAGGGGGCGCGAACACCGGGGAGCTGTTTTTT.

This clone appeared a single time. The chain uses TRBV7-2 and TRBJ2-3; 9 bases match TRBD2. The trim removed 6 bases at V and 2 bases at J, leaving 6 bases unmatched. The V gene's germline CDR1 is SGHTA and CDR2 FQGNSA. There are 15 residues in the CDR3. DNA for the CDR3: TGTGCCAGCAGAAATCCGGGACTAGCCACAGATACGCAGTATTTT. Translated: CASRNPGLATDTQYF.

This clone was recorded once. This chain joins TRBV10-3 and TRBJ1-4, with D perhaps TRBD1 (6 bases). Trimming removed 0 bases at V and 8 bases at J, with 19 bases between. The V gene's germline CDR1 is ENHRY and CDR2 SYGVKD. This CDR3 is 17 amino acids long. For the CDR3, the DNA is TGTGCCATCAGTGAGTCGAATCAAGGGGGGCTGTACGAAAAACTGTTTTTT. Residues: CAISESNQGGLYEKLFF.

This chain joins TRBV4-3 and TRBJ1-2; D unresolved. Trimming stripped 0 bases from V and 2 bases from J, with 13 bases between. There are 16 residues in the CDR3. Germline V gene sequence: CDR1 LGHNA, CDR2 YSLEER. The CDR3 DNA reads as TGCGCCAGCAGCCAAGATTTGACGTCTTTAAACTATGGCTACACCTTC. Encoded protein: CASSQDLTSLNYGYTF.

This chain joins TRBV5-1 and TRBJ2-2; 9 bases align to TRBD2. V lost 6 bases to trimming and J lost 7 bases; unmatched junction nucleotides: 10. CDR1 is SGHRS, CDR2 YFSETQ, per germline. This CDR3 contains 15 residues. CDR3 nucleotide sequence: TGCGCCAGCAAGGGCGGGGGGGCCGCGGACGGGGAGCTGTTTTTT. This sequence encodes CASKGGGAADGELFF. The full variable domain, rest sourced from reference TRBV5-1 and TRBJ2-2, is KAGVTQTPRYLIKTRGQQVTLSCSPISGHRSVSWYQQTPGQGLQFLFEYFSETQRNKGNFPGRFSGRQFSNSRSEMNVSTLELGDSALYLCASKGGGAADGELFFGEGSRLTVL.

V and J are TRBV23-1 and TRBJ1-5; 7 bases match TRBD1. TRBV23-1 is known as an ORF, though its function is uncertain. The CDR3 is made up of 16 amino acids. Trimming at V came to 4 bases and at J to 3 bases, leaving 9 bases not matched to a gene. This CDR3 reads CASSRYWDSPNQPQHF. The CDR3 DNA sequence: TGCGCCAGCAGTCGTTATTGGGACAGCCCCAATCAGCCCCAGCATTTT.

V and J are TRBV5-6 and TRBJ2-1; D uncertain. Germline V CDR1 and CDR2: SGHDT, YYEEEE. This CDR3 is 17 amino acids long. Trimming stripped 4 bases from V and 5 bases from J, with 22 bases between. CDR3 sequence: CASSPAEVWNYNNEQFF. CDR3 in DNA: TGTGCCAGCAGCCCGGCCGAGGTCTGGAACTATAACAATGAGCAGTTCTTC.

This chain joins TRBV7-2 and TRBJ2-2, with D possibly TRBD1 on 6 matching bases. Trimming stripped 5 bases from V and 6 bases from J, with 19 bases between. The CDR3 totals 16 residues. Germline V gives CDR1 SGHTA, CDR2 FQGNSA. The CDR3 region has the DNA TGTGCCAGCAGCCCCCAGAGGGGGTGGGAACCCGGGGAGCTGTTTTTT. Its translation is CASSPQRGWEPGELFF.

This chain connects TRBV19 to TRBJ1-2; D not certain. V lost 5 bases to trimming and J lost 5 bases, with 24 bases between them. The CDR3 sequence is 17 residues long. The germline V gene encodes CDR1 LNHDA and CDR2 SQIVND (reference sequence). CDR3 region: CASSPTRTPLGRYGYTF. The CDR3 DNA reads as TGTGCCAGTAGTCCCACCCGAACTCCGCTAGGGCGGTATGGCTACACCTTC.

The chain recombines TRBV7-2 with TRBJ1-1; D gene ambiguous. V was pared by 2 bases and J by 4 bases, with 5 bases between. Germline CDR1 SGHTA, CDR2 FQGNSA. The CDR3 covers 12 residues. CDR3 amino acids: CASSLIPTEAFF. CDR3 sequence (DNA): TGTGCCAGCAGCTTAATCCCCACTGAAGCTTTCTTT.

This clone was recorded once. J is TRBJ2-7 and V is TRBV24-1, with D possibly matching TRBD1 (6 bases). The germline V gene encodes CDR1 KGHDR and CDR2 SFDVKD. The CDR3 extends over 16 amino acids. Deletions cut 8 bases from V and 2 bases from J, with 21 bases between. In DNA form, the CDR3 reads TGTGCCACCATTGGCAGGGGAATCCCCCACGCCTACGAGCAGTACGTC. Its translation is CATIGRGIPHAYEQYV.

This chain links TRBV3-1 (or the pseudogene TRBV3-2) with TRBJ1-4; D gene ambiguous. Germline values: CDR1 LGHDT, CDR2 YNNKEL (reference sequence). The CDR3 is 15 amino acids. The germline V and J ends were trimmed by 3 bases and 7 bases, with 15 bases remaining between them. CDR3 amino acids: CASSHNYGRFEKLFF. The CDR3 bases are TGTGCCAGCAGCCATAACTACGGCCGTTTTGAAAAACTGTTTTTT.

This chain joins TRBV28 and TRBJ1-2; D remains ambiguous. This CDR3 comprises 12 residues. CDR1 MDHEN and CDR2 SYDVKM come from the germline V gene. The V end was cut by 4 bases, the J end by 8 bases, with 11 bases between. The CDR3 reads CASSSYSTGYTF. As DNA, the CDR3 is TGTGCCAGCAGTTCATATAGTACGGGCTACACCTTC.

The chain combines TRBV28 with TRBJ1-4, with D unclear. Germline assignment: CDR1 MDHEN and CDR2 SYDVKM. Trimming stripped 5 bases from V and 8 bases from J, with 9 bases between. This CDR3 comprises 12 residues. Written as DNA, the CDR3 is TGTGCCAGCAGTCTCAGGTTGGAAAAACTGTTTTTT. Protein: CASSLRLEKLFF.

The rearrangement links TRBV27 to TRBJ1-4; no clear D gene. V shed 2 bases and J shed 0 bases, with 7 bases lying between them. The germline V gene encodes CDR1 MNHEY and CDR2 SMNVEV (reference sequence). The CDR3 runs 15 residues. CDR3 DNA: TGTGCCAGCAGTTTAGCAGGTGCAACTAATGAAAAACTGTTTTTT. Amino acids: CASSLAGATNEKLFF.

The CDR3 coding sequence is TGTGCCAGCAGCTACTCACCAACCAGGGGAGAAAAACTGTTTTTT. Amino acid sequence: CASSYSPTRGEKLFF. This chain joins TRBV7-2 and TRBJ1-4; D may be TRBD1 (6 bases). Looked up from germline, CDR1 is SGHTA and CDR2 is FQGNSA. The CDR3 consists of 15 residues. Trimming cost V 4 bases and J 8 bases, with 17 bases left between them.

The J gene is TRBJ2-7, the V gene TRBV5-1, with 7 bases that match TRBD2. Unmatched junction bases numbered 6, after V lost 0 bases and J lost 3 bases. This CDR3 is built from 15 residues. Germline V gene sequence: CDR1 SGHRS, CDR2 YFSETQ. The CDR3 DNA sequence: TGCGCCAGCAGCTTGGATGGGCGGGAGAACTACGAGCAGTACGTC. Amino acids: CASSLDGRENYEQYV.

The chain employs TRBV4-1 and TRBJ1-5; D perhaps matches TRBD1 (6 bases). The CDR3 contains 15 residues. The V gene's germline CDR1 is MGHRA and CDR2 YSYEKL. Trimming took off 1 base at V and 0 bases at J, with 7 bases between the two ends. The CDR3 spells CASSQGDNSNQPQHF. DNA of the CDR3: TGCGCCAGCAGCCAAGGGGACAATAGCAATCAGCCCCAGCATTTT.

The CDR3 DNA sequence: TGTGCCAGCAGTTTAGGGGGCGCCGGGGTGGCTGAAGCTTTCTTT. Translated, it gives CASSLGGAGVAEAFF. V usage is TRBV28 and J usage is TRBJ1-1, with TRBD1 as a possible D gene (6 bases). Trimming took 2 bases from V and 6 from J, leaving 16 bases between them. The germline V gene has CDR1 MDHEN and CDR2 SYDVKM. The CDR3 totals 15 residues.

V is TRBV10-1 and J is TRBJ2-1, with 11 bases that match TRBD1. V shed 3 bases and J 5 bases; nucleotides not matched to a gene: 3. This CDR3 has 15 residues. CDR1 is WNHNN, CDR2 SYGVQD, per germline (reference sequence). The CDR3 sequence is CASSEPGQGDNEQFF. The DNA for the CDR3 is TGCGCCAGCAGTGAACCGGGACAGGGGGACAATGAGCAGTTCTTC.